The clone carrying this T cell receptor beta chain was seen a few times. Germline V lookup: CDR1 LGHNA, CDR2 YNFKEQ. CDR3 size: 15 residues. The germline V and J ends were trimmed by 4 bases and 0 bases, with 12 bases remaining between them. This specimen belongs to a study of cytomegalovirus exposure and HLA in healthy donors. The PCR used 60 Vbeta and 13 Jbeta primers. Data came from immunoSEQ multiplex PCR; TCRdb stores just in-frame clones and leaves some out. The sample carries some 180,000 clones, more than 9.5% recorded once. The source of this sequence is a man aged 50 to 59 in good health and CMV-seropositive. Material: PBMCs. The rearrangement joins TRBV4-2 to TRBJ1-1; D remains unclear. CDR3 residues: CASSPPPGMNTEAFF. Here the CDR3 DNA reads TGTGCCAGCAGCCCGCCGCCGGGGATGAACACTGAAGCTTTCTTT.